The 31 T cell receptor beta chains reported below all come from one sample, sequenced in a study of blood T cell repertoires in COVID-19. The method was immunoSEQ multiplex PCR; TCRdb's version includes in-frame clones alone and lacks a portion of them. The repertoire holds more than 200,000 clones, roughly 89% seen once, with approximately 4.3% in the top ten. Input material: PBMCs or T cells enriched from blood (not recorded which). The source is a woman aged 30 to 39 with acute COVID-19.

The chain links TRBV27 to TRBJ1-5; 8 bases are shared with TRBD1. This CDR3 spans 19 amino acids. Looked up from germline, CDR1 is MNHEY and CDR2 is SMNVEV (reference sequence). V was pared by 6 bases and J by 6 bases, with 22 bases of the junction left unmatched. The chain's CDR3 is CASRNLKNPGGGIPQPQHF. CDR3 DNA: TGTGCCAGCAGAAACCTTAAAAACCCAGGGGGCGGCATCCCTCAGCCCCAGCATTTT.

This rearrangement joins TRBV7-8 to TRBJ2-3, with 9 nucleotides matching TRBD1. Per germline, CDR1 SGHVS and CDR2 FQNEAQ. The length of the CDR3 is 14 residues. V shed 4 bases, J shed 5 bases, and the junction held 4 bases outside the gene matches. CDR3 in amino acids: CASSWTGELDTQYF. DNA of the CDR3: TGTGCCAGCAGCTGGACAGGGGAATTAGATACGCAGTATTTT.

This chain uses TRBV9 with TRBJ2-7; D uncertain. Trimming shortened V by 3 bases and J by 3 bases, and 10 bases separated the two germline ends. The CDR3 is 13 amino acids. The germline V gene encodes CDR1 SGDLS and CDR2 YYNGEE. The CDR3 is CASSETPGYEQYF. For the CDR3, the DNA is TGTGCCAGCAGCGAAACACCGGGCTACGAGCAGTACTTC.

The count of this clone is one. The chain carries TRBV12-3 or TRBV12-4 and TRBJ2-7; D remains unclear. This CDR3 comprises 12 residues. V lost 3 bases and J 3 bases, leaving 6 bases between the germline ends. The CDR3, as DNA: TGTGCCAGCAGTTTGCGAGTCTACGAGCAGTACTTC. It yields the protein CASSLRVYEQYF.

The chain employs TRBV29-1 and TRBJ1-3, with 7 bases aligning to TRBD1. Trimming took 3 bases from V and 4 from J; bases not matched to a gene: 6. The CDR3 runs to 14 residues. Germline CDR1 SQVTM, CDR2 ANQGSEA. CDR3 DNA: TGCAGCGTTGAGGGTGGACAGGTCGGAAACACCATATATTTT. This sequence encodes CSVEGGQVGNTIYF.

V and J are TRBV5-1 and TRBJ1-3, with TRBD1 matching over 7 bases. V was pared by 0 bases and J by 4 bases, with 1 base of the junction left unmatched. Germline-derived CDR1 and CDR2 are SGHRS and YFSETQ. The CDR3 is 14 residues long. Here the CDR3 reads CASSLDRGGNTIYF. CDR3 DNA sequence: TGCGCCAGCAGCTTGGACAGGGGAGGAAACACCATATATTTT. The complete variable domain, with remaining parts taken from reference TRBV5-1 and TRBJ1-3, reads KAGVTQTPRYLIKTRGQQVTLSCSPISGHRSVSWYQQTPGQGLQFLFEYFSETQRNKGNFPGRFSGRQFSNSRSEMNVSTLELGDSALYLCASSLDRGGNTIYFGEGSWLTVV.

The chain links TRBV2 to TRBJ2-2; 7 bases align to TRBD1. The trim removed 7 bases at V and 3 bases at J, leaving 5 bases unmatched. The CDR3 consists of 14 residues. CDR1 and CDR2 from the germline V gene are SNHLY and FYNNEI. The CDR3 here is CASIATGHTGELFF. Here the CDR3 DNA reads TGTGCCAGCATCGCGACAGGGCACACCGGGGAGCTGTTTTTT.

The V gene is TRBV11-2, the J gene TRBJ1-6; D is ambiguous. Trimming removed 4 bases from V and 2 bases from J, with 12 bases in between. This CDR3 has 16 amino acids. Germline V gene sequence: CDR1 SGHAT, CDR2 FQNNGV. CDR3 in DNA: TGTGCCAGCAGCTCAGAGGGAGGGCCCTATAATTCACCCCTCCACTTT. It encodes CASSSEGGPYNSPLHF.

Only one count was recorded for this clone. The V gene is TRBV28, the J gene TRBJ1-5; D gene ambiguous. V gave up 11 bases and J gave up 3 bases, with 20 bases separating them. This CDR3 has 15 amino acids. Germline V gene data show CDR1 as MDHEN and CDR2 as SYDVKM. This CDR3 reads CAGRRAGYPNQPQHF. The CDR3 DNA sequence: TGTGCCGGCCGAAGGGCGGGGTACCCCAATCAGCCCCAGCATTTT.

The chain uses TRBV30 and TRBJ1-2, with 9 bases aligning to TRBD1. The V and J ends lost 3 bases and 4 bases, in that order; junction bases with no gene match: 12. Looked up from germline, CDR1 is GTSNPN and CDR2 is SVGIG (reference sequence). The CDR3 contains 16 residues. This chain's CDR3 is CAWRRDREGIAYGYTF. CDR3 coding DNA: TGTGCCTGGAGACGGGACAGGGAGGGTATAGCCTATGGCTACACCTTC.

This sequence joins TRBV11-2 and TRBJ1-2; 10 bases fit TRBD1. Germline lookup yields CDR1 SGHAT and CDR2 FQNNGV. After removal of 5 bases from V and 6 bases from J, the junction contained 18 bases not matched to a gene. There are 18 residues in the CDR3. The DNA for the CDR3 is TGTGCCAGCAGCCAACTACGCAGAAACGCGGGACAGGGGAATGGCTACACCTTC. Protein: CASSQLRRNAGQGNGYTF.

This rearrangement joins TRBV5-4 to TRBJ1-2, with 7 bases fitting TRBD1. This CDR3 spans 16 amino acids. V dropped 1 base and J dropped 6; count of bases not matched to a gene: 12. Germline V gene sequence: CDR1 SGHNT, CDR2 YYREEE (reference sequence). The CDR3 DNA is TGTGCCAGCAGCTTGTATTCAGTCAGAGGGGGCCATGGCTACACCTTC. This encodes CASSLYSVRGGHGYTF.

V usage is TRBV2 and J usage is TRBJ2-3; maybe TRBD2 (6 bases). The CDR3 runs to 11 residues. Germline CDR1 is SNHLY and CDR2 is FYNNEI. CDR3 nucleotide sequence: TGTGGCACTAAGCGGGTTGATACGCAGTATTTT. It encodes CGTKRVDTQYF. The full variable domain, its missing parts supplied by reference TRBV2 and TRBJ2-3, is EPEVTQTPSHQVTQMGQEVILRCVPISNHLYFYWYRQILGQKVEFLVSFYNNEISEKSEIFDDQFSVERPDGSNFTLKIRSTKLEDSAMYFCGTKRVDTQYFGPGTRLTVL.

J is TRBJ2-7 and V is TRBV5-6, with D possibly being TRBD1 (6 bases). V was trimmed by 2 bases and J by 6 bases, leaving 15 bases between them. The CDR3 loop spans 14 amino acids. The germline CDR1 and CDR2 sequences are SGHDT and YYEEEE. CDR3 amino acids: CASSFTNRDVEQYF. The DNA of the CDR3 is TGTGCCAGCAGCTTTACTAACAGGGATGTCGAGCAGTACTTC.

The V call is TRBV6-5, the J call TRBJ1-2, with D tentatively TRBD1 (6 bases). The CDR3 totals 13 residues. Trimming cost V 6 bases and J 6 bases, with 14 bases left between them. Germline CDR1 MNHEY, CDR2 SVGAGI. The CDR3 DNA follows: TGTGCCAGCAGCCGGGGATACAGGGATGGCTACACCTTC. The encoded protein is CASSRGYRDGYTF.

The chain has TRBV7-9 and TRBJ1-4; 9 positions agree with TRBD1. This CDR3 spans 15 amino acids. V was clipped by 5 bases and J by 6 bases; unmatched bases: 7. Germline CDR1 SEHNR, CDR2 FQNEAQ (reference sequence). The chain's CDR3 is CASSRGDRVDEKLFF. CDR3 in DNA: TGTGCCAGCAGCAGGGGGGACAGGGTGGATGAAAAACTGTTTTTT.

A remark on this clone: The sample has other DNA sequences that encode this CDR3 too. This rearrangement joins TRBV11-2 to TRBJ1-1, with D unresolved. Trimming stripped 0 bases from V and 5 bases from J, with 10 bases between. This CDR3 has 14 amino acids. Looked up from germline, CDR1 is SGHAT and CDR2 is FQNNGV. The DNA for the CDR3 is TGTGCCAGCAGCTTAGATCGGGGAAGTACTGAAGCTTTCTTT. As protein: CASSLDRGSTEAFF. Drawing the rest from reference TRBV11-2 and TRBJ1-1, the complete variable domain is EAGVAQSPRYKIIEKRQSVAFWCNPISGHATLYWYQQILGQGPKLLIQFQNNGVVDDSQLPKDRFSAERLKGVDSTLKIQPAKLEDSAVYLCASSLDRGSTEAFFGQGTRLTVV.

CDR3 residues: CASSYSRDTSQYGYTF. CDR3 sequence (DNA): TGTGCCAGCAGTTACTCCAGGGACACCTCACAATATGGCTACACCTTC. J is TRBJ1-2 and V is TRBV6-6, with D possibly being TRBD1 (6 bases). The CDR3 runs 16 residues. In germline, CDR1 is MNHNY, CDR2 SVGAGI (reference sequence). V lost 0 bases and J lost 5, with 16 bases in between.

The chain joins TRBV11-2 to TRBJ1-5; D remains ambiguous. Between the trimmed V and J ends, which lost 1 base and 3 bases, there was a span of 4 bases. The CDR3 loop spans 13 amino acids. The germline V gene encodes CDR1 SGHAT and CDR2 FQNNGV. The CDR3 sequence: CASSLVLNQPQHF. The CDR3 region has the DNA TGTGCCAGCAGCTTAGTACTCAATCAGCCCCAGCATTTT. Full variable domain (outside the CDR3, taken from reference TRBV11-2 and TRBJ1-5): EAGVAQSPRYKIIEKRQSVAFWCNPISGHATLYWYQQILGQGPKLLIQFQNNGVVDDSQLPKDRFSAERLKGVDSTLKIQPAKLEDSAVYLCASSLVLNQPQHFGDGTRLSIL.

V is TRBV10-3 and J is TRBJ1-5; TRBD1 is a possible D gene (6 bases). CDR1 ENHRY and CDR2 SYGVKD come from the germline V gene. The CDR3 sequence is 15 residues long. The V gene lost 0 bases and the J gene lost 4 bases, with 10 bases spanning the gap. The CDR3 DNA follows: TGTGCCATCAGTGAGTCGCAAGGGGGAAATCAGCCCCAGCATTTT. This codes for CAISESQGGNQPQHF.

The CDR3 sequence is CASSHTTGGRETQYF. CDR3 nucleotide sequence: TGCGCCAGCAGCCATACCACAGGGGGCAGAGAGACCCAGTACTTC. The rearrangement uses TRBV4-3 and TRBJ2-5; 9 nucleotides match TRBD1. The CDR3 contains 15 residues. CDR1 LGHNA and CDR2 YSLEER come from the germline V gene. V was pared by 3 bases and J by 4 bases, with 6 bases of the junction left unmatched.

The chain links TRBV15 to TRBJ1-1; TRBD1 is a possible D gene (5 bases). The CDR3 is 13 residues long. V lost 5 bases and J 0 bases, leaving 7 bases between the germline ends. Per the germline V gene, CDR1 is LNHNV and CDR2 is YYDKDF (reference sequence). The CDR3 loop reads CATSVQVNTEAFF. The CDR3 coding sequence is TGTGCCACCAGCGTACAGGTGAACACTGAAGCTTTCTTT.

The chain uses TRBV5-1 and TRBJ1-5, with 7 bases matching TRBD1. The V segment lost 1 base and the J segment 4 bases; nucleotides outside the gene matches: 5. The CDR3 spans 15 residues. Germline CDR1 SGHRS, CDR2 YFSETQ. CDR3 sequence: CASSLSPGQNQPQHF. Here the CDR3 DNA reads TGCGCCAGCAGCTTGTCCCCGGGACAGAATCAGCCCCAGCATTTT.

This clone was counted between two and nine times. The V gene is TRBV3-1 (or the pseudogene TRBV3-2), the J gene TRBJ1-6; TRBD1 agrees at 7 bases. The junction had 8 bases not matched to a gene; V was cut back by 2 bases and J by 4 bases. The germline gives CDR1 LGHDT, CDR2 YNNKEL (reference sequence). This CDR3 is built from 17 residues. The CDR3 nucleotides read TGTGCCAGCAGCCAACTAACTATGGGACAGTATAATTCACCCCTCCACTTT. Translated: CASSQLTMGQYNSPLHF.

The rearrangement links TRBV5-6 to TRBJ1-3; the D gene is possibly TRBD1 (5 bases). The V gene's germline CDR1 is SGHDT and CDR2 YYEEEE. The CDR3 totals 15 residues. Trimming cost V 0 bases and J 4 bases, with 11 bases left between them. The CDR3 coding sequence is TGTGCCAGCAGCTTGGTGACGGGGGTAGGAAACACCATATATTTT. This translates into CASSLVTGVGNTIYF.

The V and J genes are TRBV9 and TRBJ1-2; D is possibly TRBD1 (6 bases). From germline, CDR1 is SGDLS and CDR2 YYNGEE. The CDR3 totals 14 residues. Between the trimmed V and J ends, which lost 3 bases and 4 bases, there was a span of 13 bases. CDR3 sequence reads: CASSANRVTYGYTF. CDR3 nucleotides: TGTGCCAGCAGCGCCAACAGGGTGACCTATGGCTACACCTTC.

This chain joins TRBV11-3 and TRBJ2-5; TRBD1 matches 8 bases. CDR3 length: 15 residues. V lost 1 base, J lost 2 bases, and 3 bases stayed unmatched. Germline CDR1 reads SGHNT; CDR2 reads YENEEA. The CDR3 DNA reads TGTGCCAGCAGCTTAGGGACAGGGATGCAAGAGACCCAGTACTTC. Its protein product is CASSLGTGMQETQYF.

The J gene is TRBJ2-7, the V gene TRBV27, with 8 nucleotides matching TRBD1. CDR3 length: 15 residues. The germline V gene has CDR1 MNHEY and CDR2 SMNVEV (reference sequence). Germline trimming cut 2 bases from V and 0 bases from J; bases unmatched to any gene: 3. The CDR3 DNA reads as TGTGCCAGCAGTTTAACCGGGACAGGCTCCTACGAGCAGTACTTC. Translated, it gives CASSLTGTGSYEQYF.

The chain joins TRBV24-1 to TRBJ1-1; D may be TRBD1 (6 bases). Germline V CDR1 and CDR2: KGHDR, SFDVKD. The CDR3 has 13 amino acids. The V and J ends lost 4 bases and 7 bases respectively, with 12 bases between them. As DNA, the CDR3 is TGTGCCACCAGTGACCGATTGGACAGTGAAGCTTTCTTT. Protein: CATSDRLDSEAFF.

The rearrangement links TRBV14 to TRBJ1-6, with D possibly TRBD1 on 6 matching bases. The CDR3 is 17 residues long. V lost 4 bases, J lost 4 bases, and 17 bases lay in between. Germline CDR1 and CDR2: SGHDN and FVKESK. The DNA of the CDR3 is TGTGCCAGCAGCCGAACACAGGGATGGGGGTATAATTCACCCCTCCACTTT. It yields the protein CASSRTQGWGYNSPLHF. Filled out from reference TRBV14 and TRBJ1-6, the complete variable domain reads EAGVTQFPSHSVIEKGQTVTLRCDPISGHDNLYWYRRVMGKEIKFLLHFVKESKQDESGMPNNRFLAERTGGTYSTLKVQPAELEDSGVYFCASSRTQGWGYNSPLHFGNGTRLTVT.

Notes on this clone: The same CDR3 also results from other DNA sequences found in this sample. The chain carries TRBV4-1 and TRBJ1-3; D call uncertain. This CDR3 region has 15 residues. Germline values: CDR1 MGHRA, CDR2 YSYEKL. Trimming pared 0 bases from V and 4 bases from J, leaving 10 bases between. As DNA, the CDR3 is TGCGCCAGCAGCCAAGATTCAGGTTCAGGAAACACCATATATTTT. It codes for CASSQDSGSGNTIYF.